This T cell receptor (beta chain) was identified in a study of blood T cell repertoires in COVID-19. Turning to the study itself: The origin of the acute and convalescent COVID-19 samples was the United States, Italy and Spain. T cells, B-cell-depleted T cells, or PBMCs supplied cDNA or gDNA.

Per the original data handling: Reference gene primers were amplified, and this amplification served to estimate nucleated cell counts. TCRdb's copy holds only in-frame clones and misses some; the assay was immunoSEQ multiplex PCR. That table supplies the V and J calls and clone size; D and trimming were determined from the DNA. The repertoire holds just over 150,000 clones, with 75% to 85% as singletons. This CDR3 has 15 amino acids. Trimming left V 1 base short and J 1 base short, with 10 bases between. Germline loops: CDR1 SGHTA, CDR2 FQGNSA. This sequence joins TRBV7-2 and TRBJ2-5; possible D gene TRBD2, 5 bases. This sequence was found in a man aged 60 to 69 with acute or convalescent COVID-19. The specimen was peripheral blood. The CDR3 region has the DNA TGTGCCAGCAGCTTAGATCGGACTGTCCAAGAGACCCAGTACTTC. It specifies CASSLDRTVQETQYF.